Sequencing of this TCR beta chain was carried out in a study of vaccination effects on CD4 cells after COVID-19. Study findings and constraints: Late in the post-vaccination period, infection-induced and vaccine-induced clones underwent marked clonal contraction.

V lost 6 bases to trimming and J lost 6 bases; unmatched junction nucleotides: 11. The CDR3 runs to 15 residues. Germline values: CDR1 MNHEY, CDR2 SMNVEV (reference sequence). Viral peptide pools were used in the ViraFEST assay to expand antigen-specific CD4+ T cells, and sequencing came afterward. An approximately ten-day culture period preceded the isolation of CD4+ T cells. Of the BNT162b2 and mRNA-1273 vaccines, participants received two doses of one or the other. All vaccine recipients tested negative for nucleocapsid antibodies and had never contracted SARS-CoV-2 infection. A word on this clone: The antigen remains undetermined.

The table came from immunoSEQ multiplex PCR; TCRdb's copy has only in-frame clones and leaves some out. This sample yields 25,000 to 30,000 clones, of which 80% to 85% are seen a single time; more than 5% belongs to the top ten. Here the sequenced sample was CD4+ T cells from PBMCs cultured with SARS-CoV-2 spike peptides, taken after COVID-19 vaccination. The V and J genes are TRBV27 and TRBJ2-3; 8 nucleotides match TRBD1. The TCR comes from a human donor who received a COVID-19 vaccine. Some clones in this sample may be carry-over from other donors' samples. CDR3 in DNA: TGTGCCAGCAGGCTTAACAGGGGGTGGGGTGATACGCAGTATTTT. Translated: CASRLNRGWGDTQYF.